These 25 T cell receptor beta chains originate from one sample sequenced in a study of blood T cell repertoires in COVID-19. Profiled with immunoSEQ multiplex PCR; TCRdb holds only in-frame clones, not every one. The sample yields 130,000 to 150,000 clones, approximately 81% seen once. The sequenced sample consisted of peripheral blood. These receptors all stem from a human donor in a cohort sampled during active COVID-19.

This chain connects TRBV5-6 to TRBJ2-1, with 15 nucleotides matching TRBD2. V lost 4 bases, J lost 7 bases, and 6 bases stayed unmatched. Per germline, CDR1 SGHDT and CDR2 YYEEEE. The CDR3 covers 16 residues. CDR3 bases: TGTGCCAGCAGCCCGCGGACTAGCGGGAGGGGGAATGAGCAGTTCTTC. Protein product: CASSPRTSGRGNEQFF.

There are a few counts of this clone. The gene calls are TRBV7-3 and TRBJ2-5; no reliable D call. The CDR3 runs to 13 residues. Germline assignment: CDR1 SGHTA and CDR2 FQGTGA. The germline V and J ends were trimmed by 5 bases and 5 bases, with 12 bases remaining between them. For the CDR3, the DNA is TGTGCCAGCAGCCGAGGTGGGTCCGAGACCCAGTACTTC. It codes for CASSRGGSETQYF.

This chain links TRBV7-9 with TRBJ2-1; D not certain. The CDR3 contains 12 residues. Deletions cut 5 bases from V and 5 bases from J, with 7 bases between. Germline CDR1 SEHNR, CDR2 FQNEAQ (reference sequence). The CDR3 nucleotides are TGTGCCAGCAGCGTCCGGGACAATGAGCAGTTCTTC. This translates into CASSVRDNEQFF.

The CDR3 loop reads CASSQALLAGGDEQFF. The CDR3 DNA reads TGTGCCAGCAGCCAAGCTCTCCTAGCGGGAGGCGATGAGCAGTTCTTC. The rearrangement uses TRBV3-1 (or the pseudogene TRBV3-2) and TRBJ2-1; 11 nucleotides align to TRBD2. This CDR3 spans 16 amino acids. J lost 8 bases, V lost 1 base, and 7 bases had no gene match. Germline V gene data show CDR1 as LGHDT and CDR2 as YNNKEL (reference sequence).

The V call is TRBV19, the J call TRBJ2-7, with D maybe TRBD1 (6 bases). In germline, CDR1 is LNHDA, CDR2 SQIVND (reference sequence). The CDR3 length is 15 residues. V lost 5 bases to trimming and J lost 0 bases, with 14 bases between them. CDR3 residues: CASSRFRDISYEQYF. The DNA for the CDR3 is TGTGCCAGTAGTCGCTTTCGGGACATCTCCTACGAGCAGTACTTC.

The genes are TRBV27 and TRBJ2-7; possible D gene TRBD1, 6 bases. Germline V lookup: CDR1 MNHEY, CDR2 SMNVEV (reference sequence). The ends were cut back, 2 bases at V and 3 bases at J, with 11 bases in the middle. This CDR3 contains 14 residues. This chain's CDR3 is CASSLVTGNYEQYF. The CDR3 nucleotides read TGTGCCAGCAGTTTAGTGACAGGTAACTACGAGCAGTACTTC.

V is TRBV7-2 and J is TRBJ1-2, with no clear D. The CDR3 is made up of 14 amino acids. Germline lookup yields CDR1 SGHTA and CDR2 FQGNSA. The V end lost 0 bases, the J end lost 5 bases, and 10 bases lay between the germline ends. CDR3 sequence (DNA): TGTGCCAGCAGCTTAGCGCTGGCCTCATATGGCTACACCTTC. It codes for CASSLALASYGYTF. The complete variable domain, with remaining parts taken from reference TRBV7-2 and TRBJ1-2, reads GAGVSQSPSNKVTEKGKDVELRCDPISGHTALYWYRQSLGQGLEFLIYFQGNSAPDKSGLPSDRFSAERTGGSVSTLTIQRTQQEDSAVYLCASSLALASYGYTFGSGTRLTVV.

This clone appeared a few times. J is TRBJ2-2 and V is TRBV4-1; possible D gene TRBD2, 6 bases. Deletions cut 0 bases from V and 4 bases from J, with 9 bases between. The CDR3 totals 15 residues. Germline CDR1 MGHRA, CDR2 YSYEKL. In DNA, the CDR3 is TGCGCCAGCAGCCAAGAGGCGGGAATCACCGGGGAGCTGTTTTTT. This translates into CASSQEAGITGELFF.

The chain recombines TRBV7-2 with TRBJ2-7; 9 bases match TRBD1. The CDR3 has 14 amino acids. The germline V gene has CDR1 SGHTA and CDR2 FQGNSA. The ends lost 4 bases at V and 5 bases at J; junction bases unmatched: 6. The CDR3 sequence is CASSSDRGWDEQYF. CDR3 DNA sequence: TGTGCCAGCAGCTCGGACAGGGGATGGGACGAGCAGTACTTC. The variable domain in full, completed from reference TRBV7-2 and TRBJ2-7, reads GAGVSQSPSNKVTEKGKDVELRCDPISGHTALYWYRQSLGQGLEFLIYFQGNSAPDKSGLPSDRFSAERTGGSVSTLTIQRTQQEDSAVYLCASSSDRGWDEQYFGPGTRLTVT.

The chain uses TRBV4-3 and TRBJ2-7; 10 bases map to TRBD1. The CDR3 has 15 residues. J gave up 2 bases and V 3 bases, and 4 bases lay outside the gene matches. CDR1 is LGHNA and CDR2 is YSLEER in the germline V gene. CDR3 loop: CASSQETGGAYEQYF. DNA of the CDR3: TGCGCCAGCAGCCAGGAGACAGGGGGCGCCTACGAGCAGTACTTC.

Only a few counts were recorded for this clone. V usage is TRBV27 and J usage is TRBJ1-5, with 11 bases lining up with TRBD1. Trimming took 10 bases from V and 5 from J; bases not matched to a gene: 7. Germline loops: CDR1 MNHEY, CDR2 SMNVEV (reference sequence). This CDR3 is built from 14 residues. CDR3 region: CATRGTGGDQPQHF. CDR3 in DNA: TGTGCCACCCGAGGGACAGGGGGTGATCAGCCCCAGCATTTT.

This rearrangement joins TRBV7-3 to TRBJ2-7; unclear D gene. Trimming cost V 4 bases and J 6 bases, with 10 bases left between them. Germline V lookup: CDR1 SGHTA, CDR2 FQGTGA. The CDR3 is 12 residues long. For the CDR3, the DNA is TGTGCCAGCAGCTCCGGCCCAGGCGAGCAGTACTTC. Protein sequence: CASSSGPGEQYF.

As concerns this clone: An end of the junction does not agree with germline; a read error may underlie this. The rearrangement uses TRBV7-9 and TRBJ2-1; 9 bases map to TRBD1. CDR1 and CDR2 (germline): SEHNR, FQNEAQ (reference sequence). The CDR3 runs 11 residues. In DNA, the CDR3 is TGTGCCAGCAGCACCTGGGGACAGGGACTCTTC. It yields the protein CASSTWGQGLF.

The chain links TRBV10-3 to TRBJ2-7; D might be TRBD1 (5 bases). The germline gives CDR1 ENHRY, CDR2 SYGVKD. The V end lost 4 bases, the J end lost 0 bases, and 7 bases lay between the germline ends. This CDR3 contains 13 residues. The CDR3 nucleotides read TGTGCCATCAGTGTACAGGACTCCTACGAGCAGTACTTC. Translating it yields CAISVQDSYEQYF.

V usage is TRBV6-6 and J usage is TRBJ2-7; 14 bases line up with TRBD2. The CDR3 totals 17 residues. Trimming cost V 5 bases and J 5 bases; bases outside gene matches: 11. Germline V gives CDR1 MNHNY, CDR2 SVGAGI (reference sequence). DNA for the CDR3: TGTGCCAGCAGTCTAAGATCGACTAGCGGGAGGGTTGACGAGCAGTACTTC. It is translated as CASSLRSTSGRVDEQYF.

V is TRBV7-8 and J is TRBJ1-3, with D possibly being TRBD1 (5 bases). Per germline, CDR1 SGHVS and CDR2 FQNEAQ. V dropped 6 bases and J dropped 2 bases, with 11 bases sitting between them. The CDR3 loop spans 14 amino acids. The CDR3, as DNA: TGTGCCAGCAGTCCTCAGGGTGCTGGAAACACCATATATTTT. It is translated as CASSPQGAGNTIYF.

V gene TRBV5-1 combines with J gene TRBJ2-1, with 9 positions matching TRBD2. From germline, CDR1 is SGHRS and CDR2 YFSETQ. Losses at the gene ends were 1 base for V and 0 bases for J; bases not matched to a gene: 8. The CDR3 is 18 residues long. The CDR3, as DNA: TGCGCCAGCAGCTTGTCGGCATCTAGCGGGACCTCCTACAATGAGCAGTTCTTC. This gives the protein CASSLSASSGTSYNEQFF.

The chain recombines TRBV5-1 with TRBJ2-1; 14 bases line up with TRBD2. Losses at the gene ends were 0 bases for V and 7 bases for J; bases not matched to a gene: 6. CDR3 length equals 17 residues. Germline CDR1 reads SGHRS; CDR2 reads YFSETQ. DNA for the CDR3: TGCGCCAGCAGCTTGGAGACTAGCGGGAGGGCCATTAATGAGCAGTTCTTC. Translation gives CASSLETSGRAINEQFF. Full variable domain (rest looked up from reference TRBV5-1 and TRBJ2-1): KAGVTQTPRYLIKTRGQQVTLSCSPISGHRSVSWYQQTPGQGLQFLFEYFSETQRNKGNFPGRFSGRQFSNSRSEMNVSTLELGDSALYLCASSLETSGRAINEQFFGPGTRLTVL.

This chain connects TRBV7-6 to TRBJ2-3; 12 bases line up with TRBD2. V lost 5 bases to trimming and J lost 6 bases; unmatched junction nucleotides: 3. The germline V gene encodes CDR1 SGHVS and CDR2 FNYEAQ. The CDR3 is made up of 14 amino acids. The CDR3 sequence: CASSLTSGRDTQYF. As DNA, the CDR3 is TGTGCCAGCAGCCTTACTAGCGGGAGGGATACGCAGTATTTT.

J is TRBJ2-7 and V is TRBV29-1; TRBD1 matches at 7 bases. CDR3 length: 14 amino acids. Losses at the gene ends were 7 bases for V and 5 bases for J; bases not matched to a gene: 14. The V gene's germline CDR1 is SQVTM and CDR2 ANQGSEA. The CDR3 nucleotides are TGCAGCGCCAGGGAAGACAGGGTCCAGGACGAGCAGTACTTC. It yields the protein CSAREDRVQDEQYF.

The chain employs TRBV18 and TRBJ1-1; the D gene is possibly TRBD1 (6 bases). The CDR3 loop spans 14 amino acids. Germline values: CDR1 KGHSH, CDR2 LQKENI. Trimming stripped 2 bases from V and 4 bases from J, with 11 bases between. CDR3 bases: TGTGCCAGCTCACCAGCTCAGGGGAGCACTGAAGCTTTCTTT. Amino acid sequence: CASSPAQGSTEAFF. Looking up the rest from reference TRBV18 and TRBJ1-1 gives the full variable domain: NAGVMQNPRHLVRRRGQEARLRCSPMKGHSHVYWYRQLPEEGLKFMVYLQKENIIDESGMPKERFSAEFPKEGPSILRIQQVVRGDSAAYFCASSPAQGSTEAFFGQGTRLTVV.

V is TRBV4-1 and J is TRBJ1-1; a weak D match, TRBD1 (5 bases). CDR3 length: 14 amino acids. The germline gives CDR1 MGHRA, CDR2 YSYEKL. Trimming pared 7 bases from V and 7 bases from J, leaving 19 bases between. The chain's CDR3 is CASKSDQVGVEAFF. The CDR3 region has the DNA TGCGCCAGCAAGTCGGACCAGGTAGGGGTTGAAGCTTTCTTT.

The chain links TRBV12-3 or TRBV12-4 to TRBJ1-5; tentative D call: TRBD1 (5 bases). The CDR3 totals 13 residues. Trimming took off 6 bases at V and 0 bases at J, with 6 bases between the two ends. CDR3 nucleotides: TGTGCCAGCAGGGGGGGTAGCAATCAGCCCCAGCATTTT. Translating it yields CASRGGSNQPQHF.

This clone was observed a single time. The chain carries TRBV28 and TRBJ2-1; maybe TRBD1 (5 bases). This CDR3 has 15 residues. From germline, CDR1 is MDHEN and CDR2 SYDVKM. V lost 2 bases and J lost 6, with 14 bases in between. As DNA, the CDR3 is TGTGCCAGCAGTTTAGGTGGGGCTGGTATCAATGAGCAGTTCTTC. Its translation is CASSLGGAGINEQFF.

The V call is TRBV7-2, the J call TRBJ2-3, with D possibly TRBD1 on 6 matching bases. This CDR3 spans 14 amino acids. V lost 3 bases, J lost 4 bases, and 11 bases lay in between. The germline V gene has CDR1 SGHTA and CDR2 FQGNSA. The CDR3 protein is CASSLGHIADTQYF. In DNA form, the CDR3 reads TGTGCCAGCAGCTTGGGACATATTGCAGATACGCAGTATTTT.